This is a list of T cell receptor beta chains from one sample in a study of T cells after yellow fever vaccination. TCRdb ran MiXCR on the 5' RACE reads and lists one entry per CDR3 protein. The sample records around 63,000 distinct CDR3 sequences, roughly 7.3% being singletons. Specimen: CD8+ T cells sorted from PBMCs, collected 15 days after the yellow fever booster vaccination. The receptors were sampled from a young man who received the YFV17D yellow fever vaccine. Each CDR3 is given with its conserved first and last residue. D genes are given only for firm matches. Clone size is given for some rows only: seen once, a few or many times, or a class if the clone is expanded.

TGTGCCAGCAGCGTAGGACCCCTAGCGGGGGCCTACAATGAGCAGTTCTTC,CASSVGPLAGAYNEQFF,few,TRBD2,TRBJ2-1,TRBV9
TGCGCCAGCAGCGCCCCACTAGCGGGAGACGTCTGGGAGACCCAGTACTTC,CASSAPLAGDVWETQYF,many,TRBD2,TRBJ2-5,TRBV5-1
TGCGCCAGCAGCCAAGTGTCAGGGCAGGGGGAGACCCAGTACTTC,CASSQVSGQGETQYF,many,.,TRBJ2-5,TRBV4-3
TGTGCCAGCAGCGGGGGGACTAGCCCCTCTAAGTACTTC,CASSGGTSPSKYF,few,TRBD2,TRBJ2-4,TRBV7-9
TGTGCCAGCAGCCCCAATGGCGGGAGTGGGGAGACCCAGTACTTC,CASSPNGGSGETQYF,many,TRBD2,TRBJ2-5,TRBV12-3/TRBV12-4
TGTGCCAGCAGCCAAGGAATTTCCCCAATTGTTTTCTTT,CASSQGISPIVFF,few,.,TRBJ1-1,TRBV4-2
TGCGCCAGCAGCCTTCGGCAGGGGGGCTACGAGCAGTACTTC,CASSLRQGGYEQYF,many,.,TRBJ2-7,TRBV5-1
TGTGCCAGCAGCAGCCAGGGGGGACTAAGGGGGAACACTGAAGCTTTCTTT,CASSSQGGLRGNTEAFF,many,.,TRBJ1-1,TRBV21-1
TGTGCCAGCAGCTTGGTTCAAGAGACCCAGTACTTC,CASSLVQETQYF,many,.,TRBJ2-5,TRBV5-5
TGCGCCAGCAGCCAAGTCCCTACCTCCTACGAGCAGTACTTC,CASSQVPTSYEQYF,many,.,TRBJ2-7,TRBV4-3
TGTGCCAGCAACAAACCGGGACTAGCGGACTCCGCCCAAGAGACCCAGTACTTC,CASNKPGLADSAQETQYF,.,.,TRBJ2-5,TRBV5-2
TGTGCCAGCAGCCAAGCTGTGGCTACAGCAACTAATGAAAAACTGTTTTTT,CASSQAVATATNEKLFF,many,.,TRBJ1-4,TRBV3-1
TGTGCCAGCAGCTTAGGAGCCAGACCCTACGAGCAGTACTTC,CASSLGARPYEQYF,many,.,TRBJ2-7,TRBV11-1
TGTGCCAGCGCCGTGACTAGCGGTTACAATGAGCAGTTCTTC,CASAVTSGYNEQFF,many,TRBD2,TRBJ2-1,TRBV28
TGTGCCAGCAGTTTAACAGCTACTGGCACTGAAGCTTTCTTT,CASSLTATGTEAFF,many,.,TRBJ1-1,TRBV27
TGTGCCAGCAGTTGGGTAAAGTGGACGGACCAAGAGACCCAGTACTTC,CASSWVKWTDQETQYF,many,.,TRBJ2-5,TRBV28
TGTGCCAGCAGCCAAGAAGCGGCGGGAGGCCCCTACGAGCAGTACTTC,CASSQEAAGGPYEQYF,many,TRBD2,TRBJ2-7,TRBV4-2
TGCGCCAGCAGCAGGACGGACGGTTACGAGCAGTACTTC,CASSRTDGYEQYF,many,.,TRBJ2-7,TRBV5-1
TGTGCCAGCAGTCGACTAGCGGGAGTGTCATACAATGAGCAGTTCTTC,CASSRLAGVSYNEQFF,many,TRBD2,TRBJ2-1,TRBV28
TGTGCCAGCAGCCGCCAGGGTGACAATGAGCAGTTCTTC,CASSRQGDNEQFF,many,.,TRBJ2-1,TRBV6-5
TGTGCCAGCAGCCAAGGGACAGGGAACGGTTATGAGCAGTTCTTC,CASSQGTGNGYEQFF,many,TRBD1,TRBJ2-1,TRBV3-1
TGTGCCAGCAGTCTCCGGAGCTTACAGGATACGCAGTATTTT,CASSLRSLQDTQYF,many,.,TRBJ2-3,TRBV27
TGTGCCAGCAGCCCGGCCGCGGCTGGGAAGTACGAGCAGTACTTC,CASSPAAAGKYEQYF,many,.,TRBJ2-7,TRBV7-8
TGCAGCGTCTCTCAGGGATACGAGCAGTACTTC,CSVSQGYEQYF,few,.,TRBJ2-7,TRBV29-1
TGTGCCAGCCGGAAGACGGGGACTGGCTACGAGCAGTACTTC,CASRKTGTGYEQYF,many,.,TRBJ2-7,TRBV14
TGTGCCAGCAGCTTAGTTGGAGGGGATAACGAGCAGTACTTC,CASSLVGGDNEQYF,many,.,TRBJ2-7,TRBV7-9
TGTGCCAGCTCCGACTTGACGAGCTCCTACGAGCAGTACTTC,CASSDLTSSYEQYF,many,.,TRBJ2-7,TRBV5-4
TGCAGTGCCCGTGGGGTGGGCGGACTAGCGGGAGGAGGAGGGGAGCAGTACTTC,CSARGVGGLAGGGGEQYF,.,TRBD2,TRBJ2-7,TRBV20-1
TGTGCCAGCAGCTTAGGGTTTGACAGGGGGCGCGGGAACACTGAAGCTTTCTTT,CASSLGFDRGRGNTEAFF,many,TRBD1,TRBJ1-1,TRBV11-3
TGTGCCAGCAGCTTCCCGGACGACCCGTACGTAACTAGCGGGAGGTACGAGCAGTACTTC,CASSFPDDPYVTSGRYEQYF,few,TRBD2,TRBJ2-7,TRBV7-8
TGTGCCAGCAGCTTAGGGTTTGGGGGTAATCAGCCCCAGCATTTT,CASSLGFGGNQPQHF,few,.,TRBJ1-5,TRBV7-2
TGTGCCAGCAGCCTGCAAGATTGGGCGCAGTATTTT,CASSLQDWAQYF,many,.,TRBJ2-3,TRBV11-2
TGTGCCAGCAGCGGGGGGTACTACAATGAGCAGTTCTTC,CASSGGYYNEQFF,many,.,TRBJ2-1,TRBV7-9
TGTGCCAGCAGCTTAGAACAGGGCGCCCACGAGCAGTACTTC,CASSLEQGAHEQYF,many,.,TRBJ2-7,TRBV7-8
TGTGCCAGTATGGGGACAGGGAGAAACTATGGCTACACCTTC,CASMGTGRNYGYTF,.,TRBD1,TRBJ1-2,TRBV19
TGTGCCAGCAGCTTAAAGGTTTCCTACAATGAGCAGTTCTTC,CASSLKVSYNEQFF,many,.,TRBJ2-1,TRBV7-6
TGTGCCAGTCGGGCGGCGAGGGCCTACAATGAGCAGTTCTTC,CASRAARAYNEQFF,many,.,TRBJ2-1,TRBV19
TGTGCCTGGGTGAATGACGGCAATCAGCCCCAGCATTTT,CAWVNDGNQPQHF,few,.,TRBJ1-5,TRBV30
TGTGCCAGCAGCCCCGATCACGAGCAGTACTTC,CASSPDHEQYF,many,.,TRBJ2-7,TRBV6-2/TRBV6-3
TGTGCCAGCAGTTTTTTGGTCACAGATACGCAGTATTTT,CASSFLVTDTQYF,many,.,TRBJ2-3,TRBV12-3/TRBV12-4